These 17 T cell receptor beta chains originate from one sample sequenced in a study of cytomegalovirus exposure and HLA in healthy donors. Libraries were prepared by immunoSEQ multiplex PCR; TCRdb keeps only in-frame clonotypes and omits some of them. Of around 200,000 clones in the sample, 80% to 85% were seen once. What was sequenced was PBMCs. These receptors all come from a woman aged 18-29 years in good health and CMV-seropositive.

Only one count was recorded for this clone. The chain combines TRBV4-1 with TRBJ1-3; the match to TRBD1 covers 9 bases. Germline lookup yields CDR1 MGHRA and CDR2 YSYEKL. Losses at the gene ends were 0 bases for V and 1 base for J; bases not matched to a gene: 1. The CDR3 is made up of 16 amino acids. In DNA form, the CDR3 reads TGCGCCAGCAGCCAAGACGGGACAGGGTCTGGAAACACCATATATTTT. The encoded protein is CASSQDGTGSGNTIYF.

V usage is TRBV29-1 and J usage is TRBJ2-4; the D is unclear. The V and J ends lost 3 bases and 9 bases respectively, with 9 bases between them. Germline V gives CDR1 SQVTM, CDR2 ANQGSEA. CDR3 size: 11 residues. Here the CDR3 DNA reads TGCAGCGTTGAGGTTTCCGGCATTCAGTACTTC. Amino acid sequence: CSVEVSGIQYF.

The rearrangement joins TRBV5-6 to TRBJ2-1; possible D gene TRBD2, 6 bases. This CDR3 spans 15 amino acids. From germline, CDR1 is SGHDT and CDR2 YYEEEE. The germline V and J ends were trimmed by 2 bases and 3 bases, with 12 bases remaining between them. The CDR3 loop is CASSFSVTSYNEQFF. CDR3 in DNA: TGTGCCAGCAGCTTCAGTGTGACTAGCTACAATGAGCAGTTCTTC. Combining the CDR3 with reference TRBV5-6 and TRBJ2-1 gives the whole variable domain DAGVTQSPTHLIKTRGQQVTLRCSPKSGHDTVSWYQQALGQGPQFIFQYYEEEERQRGNFPDRFSGHQFPNYSSELNVNALLLGDSALYLCASSFSVTSYNEQFFGPGTRLTVL.

The chain carries TRBV5-1 and TRBJ1-2, with TRBD1 matching over 10 bases. Losses at the gene ends were 2 bases for V and 8 bases for J; bases not matched to a gene: 9. The CDR3 runs to 15 residues. Germline V gene lookup returns CDR1 SGHRS and CDR2 YFSETQ. The CDR3 region has the DNA TGCGCCAGCAGCTTACCCGGGACAGGGGTACCGGGCTACACCTTC. Translated: CASSLPGTGVPGYTF.

This sequence joins TRBV7-9 and TRBJ2-5; 9 bases match TRBD2. The germline gives CDR1 SEHNR, CDR2 FQNEAQ (reference sequence). With V trimmed by 1 base and J by 6 bases, 9 bases remained unmatched. The CDR3 has 16 residues. The CDR3 region is CASSLESSGDRKTQYF. The CDR3 coding sequence is TGTGCCAGCAGCTTAGAGTCTAGCGGGGACCGCAAGACCCAGTACTTC. The variable domain in full, completed from reference TRBV7-9 and TRBJ2-5, reads DTGVSQNPRHKITKRGQNVTFRCDPISEHNRLYWYRQTLGQGPEFLTYFQNEAQLEKSRLLSDRFSAERPKGSFSTLEIQRTEQGDSAMYLCASSLESSGDRKTQYFGPGTRLLVL.

The chain joins TRBV25-1 to TRBJ1-2; 7 bases agree with TRBD1. This CDR3 region has 15 residues. V was pared by 1 base and J by 8 bases, with 10 bases of the junction left unmatched. Germline V gene sequence: CDR1 MGHDK, CDR2 SYGVNS. CDR3 nucleotide sequence: TGTGCCAGCAGTGAATCCCCCGACAGGGTAGGAGGCTACACCTTC. It yields the protein CASSESPDRVGGYTF.

This clone showed up just a few times. V usage is TRBV4-1 and J usage is TRBJ2-7; D possibly corresponds to TRBD1 (7 bases). V lost 0 bases and J lost 4, with 10 bases in between. CDR1 is MGHRA and CDR2 is YSYEKL in the germline V gene. This CDR3 is 14 amino acids long. The CDR3 nucleotides read TGCGCCAGCAGCCAAGAGACAGGGAGGTACGAGCAGTACTTC. This encodes CASSQETGRYEQYF.

The chain employs TRBV7-9 and TRBJ1-1; D ambiguous. This CDR3 region has 12 residues. Trimming took 4 bases from V and 6 from J, leaving 9 bases between them. Germline assignment: CDR1 SEHNR and CDR2 FQNEAQ (reference sequence). CDR3 sequence reads: CASSSLSSEAFF. The CDR3 DNA reads TGTGCCAGCAGCTCCCTATCTTCTGAAGCTTTCTTT.

This clone occurred a few times. The V call is TRBV5-1, the J call TRBJ1-2, with a tentative D call TRBD1 (6 bases). Germline V CDR1 and CDR2: SGHRS, YFSETQ. The V end was cut by 2 bases, the J end by 6 bases, with 8 bases between. This CDR3 comprises 12 residues. The CDR3 DNA is TGCGCCAGCAGCTTACAGGGAGATGGCTACACCTTC. Protein sequence: CASSLQGDGYTF.

The CDR3 bases are TGTGCCAGCAGTTCGGGACTAGCGGGGGAGACCTCCTACAATGAGCAGTTCTTC. This encodes CASSSGLAGETSYNEQFF. This rearrangement joins TRBV5-4 to TRBJ2-1, with TRBD2 matching over 14 bases. The CDR3 has 18 amino acids. Germline CDR1 reads SGHNT; CDR2 reads YYREEE (reference sequence). The ends lost 5 bases at V and 0 bases at J; junction bases unmatched: 7.

V is TRBV7-9 and J is TRBJ1-2; no reliable D call. Germline V gives CDR1 SEHNR, CDR2 FQNEAQ (reference sequence). The CDR3 is 16 residues long. Trimming left V 5 bases short and J 7 bases short, with 23 bases between. CDR3 coding DNA: TGTGCCAGCAGCACCTTTCGCGGCCCGCTTAGCTCTGGCTACACCTTC. This codes for CASSTFRGPLSSGYTF.

Notes on this clone: In the same sample, other DNA sequences code for this CDR3. The rearrangement links TRBV18 to TRBJ2-1; no firm D call. Trimming left V 4 bases short and J 8 bases short, with 6 bases between. Germline assignment: CDR1 KGHSH and CDR2 LQKENI. The length of the CDR3 is 11 residues. The CDR3 protein is CASSLRDEQFF. The CDR3 region has the DNA TGTGCCAGCTCACTCCGGGATGAGCAGTTCTTC.

This clone was seen once. The chain combines TRBV6-4 with TRBJ1-4; D possibly corresponds to TRBD1 (5 bases). CDR3 length: 13 amino acids. V lost 7 bases and J 6 bases, leaving 12 bases between the germline ends. From germline, CDR1 is MRHNA and CDR2 SNTAGT. CDR3 in DNA: TGTGCCAGCACAGGGTCTAACCATGAAAAACTGTTTTTT. Translated: CASTGSNHEKLFF.

This rearrangement joins TRBV7-3 to TRBJ1-2; 9 bases align to TRBD1. Germline CDR1 SGHTA, CDR2 FQGTGA. With V trimmed by 7 bases and J by 1 base, 19 bases remained unmatched. The CDR3 is 19 amino acids. Written as DNA, the CDR3 is TGTGCCAGCACCCTACACACCGCGAATCCGGGACAGGGTAACTATGGCTACACCTTC. Amino acids: CASTLHTANPGQGNYGYTF.

The rearrangement joins TRBV11-2 to TRBJ2-2, with 7 bases matching TRBD2. Germline V gives CDR1 SGHAT, CDR2 FQNNGV. Trimming took 5 bases from V and 1 from J; bases not matched to a gene: 7. This CDR3 has 16 amino acids. CDR3 amino acids: CASSLGGGGNTGELFF. CDR3 DNA: TGTGCCAGCAGCCTCGGAGGCGGGGGGAACACCGGGGAGCTGTTTTTT.

The rearrangement uses TRBV18 and TRBJ2-5; no firm D call. Deletions cut 2 bases from V and 3 bases from J, with 13 bases between. Germline CDR1 reads KGHSH; CDR2 reads LQKENI. The CDR3 is 15 amino acids. The CDR3 nucleotides are TGTGCCAGCTCACCAGGGCACCTCAGTAAAGAGACCCAGTACTTC. Translating gives CASSPGHLSKETQYF.

The V and J genes are TRBV9 and TRBJ2-2; 7 bases are shared with TRBD2. Germline loops: CDR1 SGDLS, CDR2 YYNGEE. This CDR3 region has 17 residues. Trimming cost V 0 bases and J 4 bases; bases outside gene matches: 9. For the CDR3, the DNA is TGTGCCAGCAGCGTAGTGGGGACTACGTTGGGCACCGGGGAGCTGTTTTTT. It translates to CASSVVGTTLGTGELFF.